This T cell receptor beta chain derives from a study of early T cells in non-severe SARS-CoV-2 infection. Background on the study: Chains from this unsorted whole-blood bulk RNA could not be paired. Findings and limits, study-wide: VDJdb matching skewed toward anti-spike CD8 responses, missing private and CD4 specificities.

With 6 bases removed from V and 0 bases from J, the gap between germline ends came to 18 bases. Germline V CDR1 and CDR2: MNHEY, SVGAGI. The CDR3 loop spans 16 amino acids. This clonotype appeared many times. As yet, its antigen is unknown. Individually, cDNA molecules had unique molecular identifiers attached to them. TCRdb analysed the 5' RACE reads with MiXCR anew, one entry per CDR3 protein. The table lists under 70,000 distinct CDR3 sequences, around 6% of them singletons. This clonotype was obtained from an adult who was a healthcare worker with PCR-confirmed SARS-CoV-2 infection or an uninfected control (not recorded which). Sample: whole blood. The chain is built from TRBV6-5 and TRBJ2-7, with D tentatively TRBD1 or TRBD2 (6 bases each). The CDR3 loop reads CASREWGAIDSYEQYF. CDR3 in DNA: TGTGCCAGCAGGGAATGGGGGGCGATTGACTCCTACGAGCAGTACTTC.